These 18 T cell receptor beta chains were sequenced from one sample in a study of blood T cell repertoires in COVID-19. Assay: immunoSEQ multiplex PCR; the TCRdb copy retains only in-frame clones and omits some. Found here are about 250,000 clones, 80% to 90% of them singletons; the top ten hold just over 6.5%. Sample: PBMCs or T cells enriched from blood (not recorded which). The receptors originated from a woman in her fifties or sixties who had been exposed to COVID-19.

The chain combines TRBV6-4 with TRBJ2-3, with unresolved D. The CDR3 is 13 amino acids. CDR1 is MRHNA and CDR2 is SNTAGT in the germline V gene. The V end lost 0 bases, the J end lost 10 bases, and 11 bases lay between the germline ends. In DNA form, the CDR3 reads TGTGCCAGCAGTGACTCGAAGCGAGGCTCGCAGTATTTT. Amino acids: CASSDSKRGSQYF.

The chain is built from TRBV12-3 or TRBV12-4 and TRBJ2-2, with D unclear. This CDR3 spans 13 amino acids. V lost 3 bases and J 6 bases, leaving 8 bases between the germline ends. CDR3 residues: CASSFYGAGELFF. Here the CDR3 DNA reads TGTGCCAGCAGTTTCTACGGAGCCGGGGAGCTGTTTTTT.

V and J are TRBV29-1 and TRBJ1-2, with D unresolved. CDR3 length: 13 residues. V lost 7 bases, J lost 7 bases, and 19 bases lay in between. Germline V gene sequence: CDR1 SQVTM, CDR2 ANQGSEA. The CDR3: CSASRSAAGGYTF. The CDR3 DNA reads TGCAGCGCTAGTCGGTCAGCGGCAGGTGGCTACACCTTC.

V is TRBV24-1 and J is TRBJ2-2; 7 bases map to TRBD1. V lost 2 bases to trimming and J lost 5 bases; unmatched junction nucleotides: 13. The germline CDR1 and CDR2 sequences are KGHDR and SFDVKD. CDR3 size: 18 residues. This CDR3 reads CATSDSFDRVKRTGELFF. CDR3 nucleotide sequence: TGTGCCACCAGTGATTCTTTTGACAGGGTAAAGAGAACCGGGGAGCTGTTTTTT.

J is TRBJ1-1 and V is TRBV5-4; 8 bases align to TRBD1. In germline, CDR1 is SGHNT, CDR2 YYREEE (reference sequence). The ends lost 5 bases at V and 3 bases at J; junction bases unmatched: 6. CDR3 length equals 14 residues. DNA of the CDR3: TGTGCCAGCAGTTTTGGACAGGGTGACACTGAAGCTTTCTTT. Protein sequence: CASSFGQGDTEAFF.

The gene calls are TRBV10-3 and TRBJ1-2; 7 positions match TRBD1. Trimming at V came to 2 bases and at J to 4 bases, leaving 7 bases not matched to a gene. The germline gives CDR1 ENHRY, CDR2 SYGVKD. The CDR3 covers 15 residues. The chain's CDR3 is CAISERGQLSYGYTF. As DNA, the CDR3 is TGTGCCATCAGTGAGCGGGGACAGCTCTCCTATGGCTACACCTTC.

The rearrangement uses TRBV15 and TRBJ1-3, with 9 nucleotides matching TRBD1. V was pared by 0 bases and J by 4 bases, with 7 bases of the junction left unmatched. CDR3 length equals 17 residues. The germline gives CDR1 LNHNV, CDR2 YYDKDF (reference sequence). The chain's CDR3 is CATSRDLGQGLGNTIYF. Written as DNA, the CDR3 is TGTGCCACCAGCAGAGATTTGGGACAGGGTCTGGGAAACACCATATATTTT.

The V gene is TRBV12-3 or TRBV12-4, the J gene TRBJ2-3, with 7 bases fitting TRBD1. The CDR3 extends over 13 amino acids. The V gene end was trimmed by 6 bases and the J gene end by 4 bases; junction bases not matched to a gene: 4. Here the CDR3 reads CASRSTGPDTQYF. The DNA of the CDR3 is TGTGCCAGCAGGTCGACAGGGCCAGATACGCAGTATTTT.

The chain is built from TRBV5-4 and TRBJ1-1; no clear D. Deletions cut 6 bases from V and 3 bases from J, with 15 bases between. There are 14 residues in the CDR3. Germline V gives CDR1 SGHNT, CDR2 YYREEE (reference sequence). CDR3 nucleotides: TGTGCCAGCACCCTCTTTCCACGGGACACTGAAGCTTTCTTT. Protein product: CASTLFPRDTEAFF. Combining the CDR3 with reference TRBV5-4 and TRBJ1-1 gives the whole variable domain ETGVTQSPTHLIKTRGQQVTLRCSSQSGHNTVSWYQQALGQGPQFIFQYYREEENGRGNFPPRFSGLQFPNYSSELNVNALELDDSALYLCASTLFPRDTEAFFGQGTRLTVV.

This clone was recorded once. V usage is TRBV11-2 and J usage is TRBJ1-4, with 7 bases aligning to TRBD1. Germline lookup yields CDR1 SGHAT and CDR2 FQNNGV. The CDR3 totals 15 residues. The trim removed 5 bases at V and 8 bases at J, leaving 11 bases unmatched. CDR3 residues: CASSAQQGMDEKLFF. The CDR3 DNA sequence: TGTGCCAGCAGCGCCCAACAGGGGATGGACGAAAAACTGTTTTTT.

The CDR3: CASSEKGEVGEKLFF. The CDR3 region has the DNA TGTGCCAGCAGCGAGAAGGGGGAAGTCGGTGAAAAACTGTTTTTT. This chain connects TRBV5-4 to TRBJ1-4; possibly TRBD1 for D (6 bases). With 4 bases removed from V and 7 bases from J, the gap between germline ends came to 17 bases. The CDR3 loop spans 15 amino acids. Germline lookup yields CDR1 SGHNT and CDR2 YYREEE (reference sequence).

This clone was observed once. The chain recombines TRBV13 with TRBJ1-1, with D unclear. V was shortened by 6 bases and J by 1 base, with 21 bases between the two germline ends. The V gene's germline CDR1 is PRHDT and CDR2 FYEKMQ (reference sequence). The CDR3 extends over 17 amino acids. CDR3 DNA sequence: TGTGCCAGCAGGCCCCCCCTCTTGCAGGCCACGAACACTGAAGCTTTCTTT. Translated, it gives CASRPPLLQATNTEAFF.

V gene TRBV12-3 or TRBV12-4 combines with J gene TRBJ1-1; TRBD1 matches at 11 bases. The CDR3 consists of 13 residues. Unmatched junction bases numbered 2, after V lost 6 bases and J lost 5 bases. The CDR3 sequence: CASRGTGGTEAFF. The CDR3 region has the DNA TGTGCCAGCAGGGGGACAGGGGGGACTGAAGCTTTCTTT.

This chain connects TRBV19 to TRBJ2-1; possibly TRBD2 for D (5 bases). V was trimmed by 5 bases and J by 8 bases, leaving 13 bases between them. The CDR3 consists of 13 residues. Per the germline V gene, CDR1 is LNHDA and CDR2 is SQIVND (reference sequence). CDR3 DNA: TGTGCCAGTAGTGCCGACGCGGGCCATGAGCAGTTCTTC. This translates into CASSADAGHEQFF.

V and J are TRBV3-1 (or the pseudogene TRBV3-2) and TRBJ1-2, with a weak D call TRBD1 (5 bases). V was clipped by 7 bases and J by 6 bases, with 21 bases between them. The length of the CDR3 is 15 residues. Germline CDR1 and CDR2: LGHDT and YNNKEL (reference sequence). DNA of the CDR3: TGTGCCAGCAAGAATACCCAGGGCTCTGGAGATGGCTACACCTTC. This gives the protein CASKNTQGSGDGYTF.

The J gene is TRBJ1-1, the V gene TRBV9; possible D gene TRBD1, 5 bases. The CDR3 covers 13 residues. CDR1 is SGDLS and CDR2 is YYNGEE in the germline V gene. The V and J ends lost 3 bases and 5 bases respectively, with 11 bases between them. As DNA, the CDR3 is TGTGCCAGCAGCGCTGGGGACTTGACTGAAGCTTTCTTT. Protein sequence: CASSAGDLTEAFF.

This chain joins TRBV5-4 and TRBJ1-2; D may be TRBD1 (6 bases). Germline V gene data show CDR1 as SGHNT and CDR2 as YYREEE (reference sequence). V gave up 7 bases and J gave up 5 bases, with 15 bases separating them. The CDR3 has 13 residues. CDR3 amino acids: CASGPDRYYGYTF. The DNA for the CDR3 is TGTGCCAGCGGGCCGGACAGATATTATGGCTACACCTTC.

The chain has TRBV5-4 and TRBJ2-7; the match to TRBD1 covers 12 bases. Trimming took 4 bases from V and 4 from J; bases not matched to a gene: 9. Germline assignment: CDR1 SGHNT and CDR2 YYREEE (reference sequence). CDR3 length: 16 amino acids. The CDR3 protein is CASSLSPGQGAYEQYF. The CDR3 DNA sequence: TGTGCCAGCAGCCTGAGCCCGGGACAGGGGGCTTACGAGCAGTACTTC.